This T cell receptor (beta chain) was profiled in a study of blood T cell repertoires in COVID-19. Study-wide background: Samples representing acute and convalescent COVID-19 were sourced from the United States, Italy and Spain. PBMCs, B-cell-depleted T cells, or T cells were the source of the cDNA or gDNA that made up the material.

The V segment lost 5 bases and the J segment 4 bases; nucleotides outside the gene matches: 7. Per germline, CDR1 SGHTA and CDR2 FQGNSA. The CDR3 totals 16 residues. Clones were sequenced by immunoSEQ multiplex PCR, and TCRdb holds only the in-frame ones, with some missing. This sample has about 150,000 clones, with about four fifths found just once. The specimen sequenced was peripheral blood. The TCR sequence derives from a man between 60 and 70 years old with acute or convalescent COVID-19. The chain links TRBV7-2 to TRBJ2-2; TRBD1 matches at 10 bases. The CDR3 DNA sequence: TGTGCCAGCAGCAGAGGGACAGGGGCCCGCACCGGGGAGCTGTTTTTT. This translates into CASSRGTGARTGELFF.